Sequencing of this T cell receptor beta chain was carried out in a study of blood T cell repertoires in COVID-19. Looking at the study overall: Some COVID-19 samples were acute and others convalescent; all came from the United States, Italy and Spain. From T cells, B-cell-depleted T cells, or PBMCs came the material, which was cDNA or gDNA.

As originally analysed: By means of reference gene primer amplification, nucleated cell counts were estimated. The table came from immunoSEQ multiplex PCR; TCRdb's copy has only in-frame clones and leaves some out. V, J and clone size are taken as reported in that table, and D and trimming were inferred from the DNA itself. Of around 170,000 clones listed, around 80% are singletons. The length of the CDR3 is 15 residues. Germline trimming cut 7 bases from V and 0 bases from J; bases unmatched to any gene: 9. CDR1 and CDR2 (germline): MNHEY, SVGAGI. The count of this clone is one. V is TRBV6-5 and J is TRBJ2-7; 7 bases are a match to TRBD1. The source material was peripheral blood. This TCR came from a man in his sixties or seventies with active or convalescent COVID-19. DNA for the CDR3: TGTGCCAGCAAAATACCGGGACAGAGCTCCTACGAGCAGTACTTC. Translating it yields CASKIPGQSSYEQYF.